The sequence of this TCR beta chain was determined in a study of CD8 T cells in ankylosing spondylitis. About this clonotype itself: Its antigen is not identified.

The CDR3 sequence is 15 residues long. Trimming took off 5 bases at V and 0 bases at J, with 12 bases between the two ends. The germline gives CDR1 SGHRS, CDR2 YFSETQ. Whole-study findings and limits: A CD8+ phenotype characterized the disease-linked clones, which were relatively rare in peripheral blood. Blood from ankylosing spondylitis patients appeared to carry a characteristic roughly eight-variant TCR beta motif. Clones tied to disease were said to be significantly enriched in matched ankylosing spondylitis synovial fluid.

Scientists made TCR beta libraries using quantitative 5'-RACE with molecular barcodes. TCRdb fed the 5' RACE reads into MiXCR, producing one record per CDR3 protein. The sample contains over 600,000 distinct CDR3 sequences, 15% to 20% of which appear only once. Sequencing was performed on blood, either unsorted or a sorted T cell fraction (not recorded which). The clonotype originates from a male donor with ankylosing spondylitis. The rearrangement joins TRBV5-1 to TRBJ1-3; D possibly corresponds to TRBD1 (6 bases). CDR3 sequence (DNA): TGCGCCAGCAGTCCCGACAGGAACTCTGGAAACACCATATATTTT. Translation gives CASSPDRNSGNTIYF.